The clone carrying this T cell receptor (beta chain) is a singleton in its sample. Assay: immunoSEQ multiplex PCR; the TCRdb copy retains only in-frame clones and omits some. The sample consists of over 15,000 clones, roughly 90% of them appearing once. CDR1 and CDR2 from the germline V gene are MNHNY and SVGAGI (reference sequence). The length of the CDR3 is 15 residues. Trimming shortened V by 6 bases and J by 3 bases, and 17 bases separated the two germline ends. The entry originates in a study of blood T cell repertoires in COVID-19. Study in general: Sample material is recorded as cDNA or gDNA derived from T cells, B-cell-depleted T cells, or PBMCs.

The sequence was obtained from a human donor in a cohort sampled during active COVID-19. The donor label of this sample is uncertain. The material sequenced was peripheral blood. The chain joins TRBV6-6 to TRBJ1-2; perhaps TRBD1 as D (5 bases). In DNA, the CDR3 is TGTGCCAGCAGGCCCCGTTTGGGGGAGGACTATGGCTACACCTTC. This translates into CASRPRLGEDYGYTF.